Listed here are 17 T cell receptor beta chains from one sample, sequenced in a study of T-cell reconstitution after alpha-beta-depleted transplantation in children. TCRbeta library preparation incorporated unique molecular identifiers. TCRdb used MiXCR to reprocess the PCR reads, holding one entry per CDR3 protein. The sample lists a few hundred thousand distinct CDR3 sequences, 10% to 13% occurring once. Sequencing was performed on PBMCs from the stem cell graft donor, taken from the stem cell graft. These receptor sequences come from a human donor who donated a stem cell graft to a child with acute lymphoblastic leukemia.

The gene calls are TRBV15 and TRBJ2-1, with D possibly matching TRBD2 (7 bases). Trimming stripped 1 base from V and 3 bases from J, with 13 bases between. Germline V gene sequence: CDR1 LNHNV, CDR2 YYDKDF (reference sequence). CDR3 length: 16 residues. The CDR3 nucleotides read TGTGCCACCAGCAGAGGGGCAGGGGAGGGCTACAATGAGCAGTTCTTC. Protein sequence: CATSRGAGEGYNEQFF.

The rearrangement uses TRBV20-1 and TRBJ2-1; D gene uncertain. The CDR3 runs to 15 residues. Germline CDR1 DFQATT, CDR2 SNEGSKA (reference sequence). Trimming removed 1 base from V and 2 bases from J, with 12 bases in between. CDR3 sequence (DNA): TGCAGTGCTAGAGGCGGCGACTTCGCCTACAATGAGCAGTTCTTC. Its protein product is CSARGGDFAYNEQFF.

This clonotype was found a few times. V usage is TRBV20-1 and J usage is TRBJ2-3; D remains ambiguous. V was pared by 6 bases and J by 1 base, with 14 bases between. The CDR3 is 14 amino acids. Germline assignment: CDR1 DFQATT and CDR2 SNEGSKA (reference sequence). The CDR3, as DNA: TGCAGTGCCAGAATAAATGAAGGCACAGATACGCAGTATTTT. It specifies CSARINEGTDTQYF.

V and J are TRBV20-1 and TRBJ2-2, with TRBD2 identical over 9 bases. The CDR3 spans 19 residues. Trimming cost V 5 bases and J 3 bases; bases outside gene matches: 19. CDR1 and CDR2 (germline): DFQATT, SNEGSKA (reference sequence). The CDR3 DNA sequence: TGCAGTGCTCCCGCTGCGGGGGGGAGCTGGAGGTCGCACACCGGGGAGCTGTTTTTT. Protein sequence: CSAPAAGGSWRSHTGELFF.

The genes are TRBV12-3 or TRBV12-4 and TRBJ1-1, with D perhaps TRBD1 (5 bases). Trimming stripped 6 bases from V and 6 bases from J, with 11 bases between. The length of the CDR3 is 12 residues. CDR3 residues: CASRPPGSEAFF. CDR3 sequence (DNA): TGTGCCAGCAGACCTCCAGGGTCTGAAGCTTTCTTT.

This clonotype came up a few times. J is TRBJ2-7 and V is TRBV28; 7 bases agree with TRBD2. The germline CDR1 and CDR2 sequences are MDHEN and SYDVKM. This CDR3 region has 16 residues. Trimming took 3 bases from V and 6 from J; bases not matched to a gene: 14. The chain's CDR3 is CASSFGLGEGRGEQYF. CDR3 sequence (DNA): TGTGCCAGCAGTTTCGGGCTGGGGGAGGGGCGGGGCGAGCAGTACTTC.

Only a few counts were recorded for this clonotype. The rearrangement joins TRBV20-1 to TRBJ2-3; TRBD2 is a possible D gene (6 bases). Germline lookup yields CDR1 DFQATT and CDR2 SNEGSKA (reference sequence). The V and J ends lost 0 bases and 6 bases respectively, with 19 bases between them. The CDR3 sequence is 16 residues long. This CDR3 reads CSARDLRDSTRDTQYF. The CDR3 DNA sequence: TGCAGTGCTAGAGACCTCCGGGACTCAACAAGGGATACGCAGTATTTT.

In this sample, this clonotype turned up a few times. The V and J genes are TRBV7-2 and TRBJ2-3; the D is unclear. Trimming shortened V by 5 bases and J by 0 bases, and 15 bases separated the two germline ends. Germline lookup yields CDR1 SGHTA and CDR2 FQGNSA. CDR3 length: 16 amino acids. CDR3 protein: CASSPLAPWSTDTQYF. The CDR3, as DNA: TGTGCCAGCAGCCCTTTAGCACCCTGGAGCACAGATACGCAGTATTTT.

The chain uses TRBV7-6 and TRBJ2-1, with TRBD1 identical over 7 bases. V lost 5 bases to trimming and J lost 8 bases; unmatched junction nucleotides: 9. Germline V lookup: CDR1 SGHVS, CDR2 FNYEAQ. The CDR3 has 14 amino acids. The CDR3 loop reads CASSPETGTHEQFF. CDR3 in DNA: TGTGCCAGCAGCCCTGAGACAGGGACCCATGAGCAGTTCTTC.

This clonotype was recorded a few times. The rearrangement joins TRBV4-3 to TRBJ2-3, with 12 bases aligning to TRBD2. V shed 1 base, J shed 2 bases, and the junction held 1 base outside the gene matches. CDR1 and CDR2 from the germline V gene are LGHNA and YSLEER. The CDR3 is 16 residues long. In nucleotides, the CDR3 is TGCGCCAGCAGCCAAGGACTAGCGGGAGTCACAGATACGCAGTATTTT. Translating it yields CASSQGLAGVTDTQYF.

This clonotype came up a few times. The rearrangement joins TRBV6-1 to TRBJ2-1, with D possibly matching TRBD1 (7 bases). This CDR3 comprises 15 residues. CDR1 is MNHNS, CDR2 SASEGT, per germline. CDR3 DNA: TGTGCAGCCGCTTCCAGGGGGGCACTCTACAATGAGCAGTTCTTC. Translating it yields CAAASRGALYNEQFF.

Remarks on this clonotype: This may come from a read error, since a much larger clone is one base off. The gene calls are TRBV9 and TRBJ1-5, with 7 bases identical to TRBD1. J lost 7 bases, V lost 0 bases, and 7 bases had no gene match. Germline assignment: CDR1 SGDLS and CDR2 YYNGEE. The CDR3 runs to 15 residues. The CDR3 sequence is CASSVGPGGEQPQHF. Here the CDR3 DNA reads TGTGCCAGCAGCGTAGGGCCAGGGGGGGAACAGCCCCAGCATTTT.

The CDR3 nucleotides are TGTGCCAGCAGCCAGGACAGGGATTTGGTGTATAATTCACCCCTCCACTTT. It specifies CASSQDRDLVYNSPLHF. V usage is TRBV9 and J usage is TRBJ1-6, with TRBD1 identical over 8 bases. Trimming took 4 bases from V and 4 from J; bases not matched to a gene: 10. This CDR3 region has 17 residues. Germline V gives CDR1 SGDLS, CDR2 YYNGEE.

The chain recombines TRBV4-1 with TRBJ2-7; D is uncertain. Germline loops: CDR1 MGHRA, CDR2 YSYEKL. Trimming shortened V by 1 base and J by 5 bases, and 12 bases separated the two germline ends. The CDR3 consists of 14 residues. This CDR3 is CASSQGSPVDEQYF. For the CDR3, the DNA is TGCGCCAGCAGCCAAGGATCCCCCGTAGACGAGCAGTACTTC.

The J gene is TRBJ2-7, the V gene TRBV5-5, with D unclear. CDR3 size: 15 residues. Deletions cut 3 bases from V and 0 bases from J, with 13 bases between. CDR1 and CDR2 (germline): SGHKS, YYEKEE (reference sequence). The CDR3 sequence is CASSSLERSSYEQYF. CDR3 nucleotides: TGTGCCAGCAGCTCCCTGGAGAGAAGCTCCTACGAGCAGTACTTC.

Ten or more counts support this clonotype. The chain couples TRBV20-1 to TRBJ2-7; either TRBD1 or TRBD2 may fit D (5 bases each). This CDR3 has 14 amino acids. V gave up 3 bases and J gave up 0 bases, with 12 bases separating them. Germline assignment: CDR1 DFQATT and CDR2 SNEGSKA (reference sequence). The CDR3 loop is CSASGGPSSYEQYF. Here the CDR3 DNA reads TGCAGTGCTAGTGGGGGACCGAGCTCCTACGAGCAGTACTTC.

This clonotype was seen only a few times. This chain links TRBV27 with TRBJ2-7; 8 bases are a match to TRBD2. Losses at the gene ends were 10 bases for V and 2 bases for J; bases not matched to a gene: 10. The CDR3 covers 14 residues. Per germline, CDR1 MNHEY and CDR2 SMNVEV (reference sequence). The CDR3 coding sequence is TGTGCCACCGCCCCCGGGGGGGGCCCCTACGAGCAGTACTTC. Translating it yields CATAPGGGPYEQYF.